This is a list of T cell receptor beta chains from one sample in a study of shared clonotypes between healthy human individuals. Sequencing was performed with immunoSEQ multiplex PCR; in TCRdb, only in-frame clones are kept and a portion is missing. The repertoire holds around 2,000,000 clones, about 95% seen once, with roughly 1% in the top ten. Material for sequencing was naive CD8+ T cells sorted from blood. These receptors were collected from a young man in good health. CDR3s include the opening cysteine and the closing phenylalanine or tryptophan. The D gene is left open where the match is weak. Rows give clone size only sometimes, using once, few, many, or a class for an expanded clone.

J: TRBJ2-3; V: TRBV20-1; D: -; size: once; DNA: TGCAGTGCTAGGAGAACAGATACGCAGTATTTT; CDR3: CSARRTDTQYF
J: TRBJ2-3; V: TRBV7-6; D: TRBD2; size: -; DNA: TGTGCCAGCAGCGCTAGCGGGGAATGGGGTACGCAGTATTTT; CDR3: CASSASGEWGTQYF
J: TRBJ2-1; V: TRBV7-9; D: TRBD1; size: -; DNA: TGTGCCAGCAGCCCCCTGACAGGGGGGGATGAGCAGTTCTTC; CDR3: CASSPLTGGDEQFF
J: TRBJ2-1; V: TRBV4-3; D: -; size: -; DNA: TGCGCCAGCAGCCAAGGATACAATGAGCAGTTCTTC; CDR3: CASSQGYNEQFF
J: TRBJ1-4; V: TRBV5-6; D: -; size: -; DNA: TGTGCCAGCAGCTCCCCGAATCTCAACAGGGCCCGCCATGAAAAACTGTTTTTT; CDR3: CASSSPNLNRARHEKLFF
J: TRBJ1-1; V: TRBV7-9; D: TRBD1; size: few; DNA: TGTGCCAGCAGCTTAGGCCCCCAGGGCAGGGGGCCAGGGGCTTTCTTT; CDR3: CASSLGPQGRGPGAFF
J: TRBJ2-1; V: TRBV4-2; D: -; size: -; DNA: TGTGCCAGCAGCCAAAACGGGGGTGAGCAGTTCTTC; CDR3: CASSQNGGEQFF
J: TRBJ2-7; V: TRBV6-4; D: TRBD1; size: -; DNA: TGTGCCAGCAGCACAACCGGGACAGGGATTGACGAGCAGTACTTC; CDR3: CASSTTGTGIDEQYF
J: TRBJ2-3; V: TRBV25-1; D: TRBD2; size: -; DNA: TGTGCCAGCAGGGGACGGCGGGAGAGGTTCTCAGATACGCAGTATTTT; CDR3: CASRGRRERFSDTQYF
J: TRBJ1-2; V: TRBV6-4; D: TRBD1; size: -; DNA: TGTGCCAGCAGAGATTTGGGACAGGGGCTGGGCTACACCTTC; CDR3: CASRDLGQGLGYTF
J: TRBJ2-1; V: TRBV5-1; D: -; size: -; DNA: TGCGCCAGCAGCTTAAGGCTAGCGTCGGCCTACAATGAGCAGTTCTTC; CDR3: CASSLRLASAYNEQFF
J: TRBJ2-7; V: TRBV29-1; D: -; size: -; DNA: TGCAGCGTTGAATGGGCCGGGAAGGGCTACGAGCAGTACTTC; CDR3: CSVEWAGKGYEQYF
J: TRBJ2-1; V: TRBV6-4; D: TRBD2; size: -; DNA: TGTGCCAGCAGTGAGAGTAGCGGGAGCTCCTACAATGAGCAGTTCTTC; CDR3: CASSESSGSSYNEQFF
J: TRBJ1-2; V: TRBV7-9; D: -; size: -; DNA: TGTGCCAGCACCATAGGGGAGACAAACTATGGCTACACCTTC; CDR3: CASTIGETNYGYTF
J: TRBJ2-5; V: TRBV19; D: TRBD1; size: -; DNA: TGTGCCAGTAGTATAGATCTCGAGACAGGGGTGGAGACCCAGTACTTC; CDR3: CASSIDLETGVETQYF
J: TRBJ2-1; V: TRBV7-9; D: -; size: -; DNA: TGTGCCAGCAGCCCCTCGGACCTCCTCTCCAATGAGCAGTTCTTC; CDR3: CASSPSDLLSNEQFF